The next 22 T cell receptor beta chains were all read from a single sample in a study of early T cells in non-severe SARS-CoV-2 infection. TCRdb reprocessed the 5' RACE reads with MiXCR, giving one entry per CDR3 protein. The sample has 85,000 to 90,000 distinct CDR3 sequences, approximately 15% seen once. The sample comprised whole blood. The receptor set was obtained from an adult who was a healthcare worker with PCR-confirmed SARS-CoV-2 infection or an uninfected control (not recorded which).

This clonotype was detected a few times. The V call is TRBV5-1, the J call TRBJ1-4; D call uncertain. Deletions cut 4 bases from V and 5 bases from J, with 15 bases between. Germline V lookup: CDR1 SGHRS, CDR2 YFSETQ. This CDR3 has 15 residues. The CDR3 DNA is TGCGCCAGCAGCCCCCCGCTCACCCGAAATGAAAAACTGTTTTTT. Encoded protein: CASSPPLTRNEKLFF.

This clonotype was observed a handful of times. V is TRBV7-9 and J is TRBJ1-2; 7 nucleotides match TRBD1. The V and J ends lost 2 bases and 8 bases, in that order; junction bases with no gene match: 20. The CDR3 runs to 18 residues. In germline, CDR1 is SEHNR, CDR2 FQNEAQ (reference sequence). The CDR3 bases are TGTGCCAGCAGCTTATCACTTCAGCCACCCGAACAGGGGTACGGCTACACCTTC. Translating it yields CASSLSLQPPEQGYGYTF.

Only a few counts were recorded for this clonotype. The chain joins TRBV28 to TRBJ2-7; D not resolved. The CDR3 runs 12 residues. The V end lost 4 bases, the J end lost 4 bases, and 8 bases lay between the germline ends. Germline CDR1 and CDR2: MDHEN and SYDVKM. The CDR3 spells CASSSVLYEQYF. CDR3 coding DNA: TGTGCCAGCAGTTCCGTCCTATACGAGCAGTACTTC.

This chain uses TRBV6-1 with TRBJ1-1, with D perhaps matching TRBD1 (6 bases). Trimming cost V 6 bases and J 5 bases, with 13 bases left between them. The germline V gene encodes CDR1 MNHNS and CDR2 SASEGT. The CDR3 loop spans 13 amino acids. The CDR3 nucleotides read TGTGCCAGCAGGCCGGACAGCGGAACTGAAGCTTTCTTT. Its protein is CASRPDSGTEAFF.

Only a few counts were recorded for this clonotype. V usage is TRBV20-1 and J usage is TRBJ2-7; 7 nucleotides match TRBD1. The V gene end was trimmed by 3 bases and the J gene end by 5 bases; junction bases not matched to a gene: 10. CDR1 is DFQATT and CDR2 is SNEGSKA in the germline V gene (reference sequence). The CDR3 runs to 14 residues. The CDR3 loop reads CSARTDRVLDEQYF. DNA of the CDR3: TGCAGTGCTAGGACCGACAGGGTGCTCGACGAGCAGTACTTC.

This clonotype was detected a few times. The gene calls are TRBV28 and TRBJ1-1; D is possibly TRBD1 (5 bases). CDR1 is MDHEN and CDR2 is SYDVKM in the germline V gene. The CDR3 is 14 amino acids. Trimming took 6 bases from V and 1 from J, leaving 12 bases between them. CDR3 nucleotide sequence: TGTGCCAGCAGGCCAGGACAAAGGAACACTGAAGCTTTCTTT. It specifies CASRPGQRNTEAFF.

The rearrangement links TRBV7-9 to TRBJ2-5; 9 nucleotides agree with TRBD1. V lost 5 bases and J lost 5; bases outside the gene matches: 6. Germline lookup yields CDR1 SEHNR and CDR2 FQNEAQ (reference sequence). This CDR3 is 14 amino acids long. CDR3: CASSPTGTGETQYF. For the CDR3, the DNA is TGTGCCAGCAGCCCCACCGGGACAGGGGAGACCCAGTACTTC.

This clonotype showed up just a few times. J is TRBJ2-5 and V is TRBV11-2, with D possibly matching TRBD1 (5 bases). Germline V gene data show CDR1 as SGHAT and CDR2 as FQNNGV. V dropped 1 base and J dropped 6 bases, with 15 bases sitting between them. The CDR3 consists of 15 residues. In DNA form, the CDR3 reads TGTGCCAGCAGCTTAGCCCGGTTGGCAGGGAAGACCCAGTACTTC. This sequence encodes CASSLARLAGKTQYF.

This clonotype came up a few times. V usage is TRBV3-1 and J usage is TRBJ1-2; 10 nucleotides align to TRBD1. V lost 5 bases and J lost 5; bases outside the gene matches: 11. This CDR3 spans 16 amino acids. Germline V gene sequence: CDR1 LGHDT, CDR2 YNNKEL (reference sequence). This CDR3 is CASSYSRTGGRYGYTF. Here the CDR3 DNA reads TGTGCCAGCAGCTACAGCCGGACAGGGGGGAGGTATGGCTACACCTTC.

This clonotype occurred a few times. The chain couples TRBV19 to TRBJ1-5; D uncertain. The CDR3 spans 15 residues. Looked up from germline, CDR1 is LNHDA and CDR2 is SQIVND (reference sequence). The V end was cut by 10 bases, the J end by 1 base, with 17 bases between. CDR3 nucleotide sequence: TGTGCCACTTTCGGGCCAGCCCAGAGCAATCAGCCCCAGCATTTT. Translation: CATFGPAQSNQPQHF.

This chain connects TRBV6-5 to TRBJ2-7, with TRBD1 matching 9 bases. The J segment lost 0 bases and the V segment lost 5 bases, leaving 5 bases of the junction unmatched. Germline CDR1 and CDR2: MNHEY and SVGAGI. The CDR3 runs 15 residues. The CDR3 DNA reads TGTGCCAGCAGTAAGCCGGGACAGGGCTCCTACGAGCAGTACTTC. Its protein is CASSKPGQGSYEQYF.

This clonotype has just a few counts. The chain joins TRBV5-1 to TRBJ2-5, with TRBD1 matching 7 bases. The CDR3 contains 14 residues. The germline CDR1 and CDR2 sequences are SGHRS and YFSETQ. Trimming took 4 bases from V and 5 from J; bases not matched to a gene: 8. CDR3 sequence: CASSLTGATETQYF. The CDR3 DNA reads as TGCGCCAGCAGCCTAACAGGGGCCACCGAGACCCAGTACTTC.

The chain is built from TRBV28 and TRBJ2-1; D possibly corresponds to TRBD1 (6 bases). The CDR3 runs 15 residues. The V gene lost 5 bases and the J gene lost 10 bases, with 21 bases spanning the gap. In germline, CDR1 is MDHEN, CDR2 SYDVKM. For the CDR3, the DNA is TGTGCCAGCAGTCGAAGCGGAGTCAGGGGTGACGAGCAGTTCTTC. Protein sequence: CASSRSGVRGDEQFF.

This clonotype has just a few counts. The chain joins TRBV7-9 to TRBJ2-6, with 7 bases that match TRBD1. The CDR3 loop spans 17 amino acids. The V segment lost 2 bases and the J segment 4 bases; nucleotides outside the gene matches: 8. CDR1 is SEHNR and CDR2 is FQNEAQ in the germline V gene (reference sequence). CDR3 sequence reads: CASSLKGATPGANVLTF. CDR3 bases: TGTGCCAGCAGCTTAAAGGGGGCTACTCCAGGGGCCAACGTCCTGACTTTC.

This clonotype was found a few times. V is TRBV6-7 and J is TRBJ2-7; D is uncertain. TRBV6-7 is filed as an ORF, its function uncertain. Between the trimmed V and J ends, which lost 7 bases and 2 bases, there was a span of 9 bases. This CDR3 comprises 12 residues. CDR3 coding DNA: TGTGCCAGCAATGGCCAGGCCTACGAGCAGTACTTC. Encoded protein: CASNGQAYEQYF.

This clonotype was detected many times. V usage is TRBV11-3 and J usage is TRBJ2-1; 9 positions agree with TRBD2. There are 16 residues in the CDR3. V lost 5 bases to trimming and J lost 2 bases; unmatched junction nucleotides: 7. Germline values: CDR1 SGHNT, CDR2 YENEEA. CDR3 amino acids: CASSVSGSWTYNEQFF. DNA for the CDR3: TGTGCCAGCAGCGTTAGCGGGAGCTGGACCTACAATGAGCAGTTCTTC.

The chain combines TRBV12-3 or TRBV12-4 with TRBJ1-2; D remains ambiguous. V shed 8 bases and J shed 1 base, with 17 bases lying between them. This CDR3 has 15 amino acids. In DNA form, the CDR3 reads TGTGCCAGCCACACAAGCGGCATTTTTAACTATGGCTACACCTTC. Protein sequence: CASHTSGIFNYGYTF.

The CDR3 coding sequence is TGTGCCAGTAGAGCATATGGGAGCGGGAGGGCACAAGATACGCAGTATTTT. Translating it yields CASRAYGSGRAQDTQYF. The genes are TRBV19 and TRBJ2-3; 10 bases fit TRBD2. This CDR3 has 17 amino acids. J was trimmed by 5 bases and V by 6 bases; bases with no gene match: 14. Germline loops: CDR1 LNHDA, CDR2 SQIVND (reference sequence).

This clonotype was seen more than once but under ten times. The CDR3 DNA reads TGTGCCTGGAGGTTGGGCGGAACTAATGAAAAACTGTTTTTT. Protein sequence: CAWRLGGTNEKLFF. The rearrangement links TRBV30 to TRBJ1-4, with D hard to call. V was cut by 3 bases and J by 1 base, with 9 bases left in between. The CDR3 runs to 14 residues. Germline V CDR1 and CDR2: GTSNPN, SVGIG (reference sequence).

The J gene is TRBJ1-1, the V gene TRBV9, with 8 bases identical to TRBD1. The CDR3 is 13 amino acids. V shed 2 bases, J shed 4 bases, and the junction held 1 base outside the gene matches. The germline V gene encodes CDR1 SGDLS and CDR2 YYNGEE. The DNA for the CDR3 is TGTGCCAGCAGCGTTGGGACAGGCACTGAAGCTTTCTTT. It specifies CASSVGTGTEAFF.

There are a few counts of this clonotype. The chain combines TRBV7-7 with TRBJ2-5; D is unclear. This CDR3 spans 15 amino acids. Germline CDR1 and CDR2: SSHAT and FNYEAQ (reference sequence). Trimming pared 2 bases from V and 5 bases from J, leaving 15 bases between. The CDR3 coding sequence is TGTGCCAGCAGCTTAACGGGTTCCAAGAAGGAGACCCAGTACTTC. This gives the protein CASSLTGSKKETQYF.

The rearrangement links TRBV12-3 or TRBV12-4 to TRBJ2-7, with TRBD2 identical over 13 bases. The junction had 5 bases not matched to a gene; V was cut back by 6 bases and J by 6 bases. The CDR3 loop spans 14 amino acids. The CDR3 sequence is CASSIGLAGVEQYF. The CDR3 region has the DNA TGTGCCAGCAGCATCGGACTAGCGGGAGTCGAGCAGTACTTC.